The entry below gives a single T cell receptor (beta chain) sequence along with its context. The antigen remains unidentified. Primers for the PCR totalled 60 Vbeta and 13 Jbeta. The table came from immunoSEQ multiplex PCR; TCRdb's copy has only in-frame clones and leaves some out. Of 150,000 to 200,000 clones in the sample, roughly 80% were seen once. The data stem from a study of cytomegalovirus exposure and HLA in healthy donors. Germline V CDR1 and CDR2: SEHNR, FQNEAQ (reference sequence). Trimming at V came to 2 bases and at J to 5 bases, leaving 9 bases not matched to a gene. The CDR3 has 16 residues. Points from the study as a whole: Likely technical artifact: a cluster of highly shared sequence variants.

The TCR was taken from a woman in her twenties or thirties in good health and CMV-seropositive. The chain employs TRBV7-9 and TRBJ2-7; 10 bases line up with TRBD2. Material for sequencing was PBMCs. The CDR3 DNA sequence: TGTGCCAGCAGCTTATATAAGGGGCTAGCGGGAGACGAGCAGTACTTC. It encodes CASSLYKGLAGDEQYF.